These 3 T cell receptor beta chains were all obtained from the same sample, sequenced in a study of identical twins. TCRdb reanalysed the 5' RACE reads using MiXCR and keeps one entry per CDR3 protein. Of 500,000 or so distinct CDR3 sequences listed, approximately 15% were seen once; the top ten hold approximately 0.98%. These sequences were also reported in another study, on yellow fever vaccine responses in identical twins.

The specimen was CD4+ T cells sorted from blood. The receptors were gathered from a woman under 30 in good health.

The rearrangement uses TRBV27 and TRBJ2-1; TRBD1 might be the D (6 bases). The CDR3 spans 15 residues. The V and J ends lost 3 bases and 6 bases respectively, with 15 bases between them. CDR1 is MNHEY and CDR2 is SMNVEV in the germline V gene (reference sequence). The CDR3 DNA follows: TGTGCCAGCAGTTTTGTACAGGGTCGGCGCAATGAGCAGTTCTTC. Its translation: CASSFVQGRRNEQFF.

This clonotype was seen a handful of times. The junction does not match germline at one end; this may be a read error. CDR3 sequence: CAISDGRPF. CDR3 DNA sequence: TGTGCCATCAGTGACGGGCGTCCCTTC. The V and J genes are TRBV10-3 and TRBJ2-7; D uncertain. This CDR3 has 9 residues. Germline V CDR1 and CDR2: ENHRY, SYGVKD.

This clonotype was detected a few times. Its ends do not fully match the called genes, so a read error is possible. This chain uses TRBV25-1 with TRBJ2-5; 9 positions agree with TRBD2. Looked up from germline, CDR1 is MGHDK and CDR2 is SYGVNS. CDR3 length: 14 residues. The CDR3 region is CASSLGLAQGTQYF. In nucleotides, the CDR3 is TGTGCCAGCAGTTTGGGACTAGCCCAAGGGACCCAGTACTTC.